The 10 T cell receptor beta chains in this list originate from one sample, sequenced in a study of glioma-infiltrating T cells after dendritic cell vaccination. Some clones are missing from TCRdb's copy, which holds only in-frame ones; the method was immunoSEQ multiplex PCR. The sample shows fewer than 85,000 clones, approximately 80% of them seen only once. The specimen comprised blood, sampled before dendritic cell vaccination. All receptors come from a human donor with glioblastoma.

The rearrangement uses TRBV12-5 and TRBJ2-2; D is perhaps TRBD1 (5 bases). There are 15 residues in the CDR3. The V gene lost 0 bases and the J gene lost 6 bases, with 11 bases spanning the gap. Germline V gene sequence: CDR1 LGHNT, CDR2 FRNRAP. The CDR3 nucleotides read TGTGCTAGTGGTTTGGTACACCTAGGGGCCGGGGAGCTGTTTTTT. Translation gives CASGLVHLGAGELFF.

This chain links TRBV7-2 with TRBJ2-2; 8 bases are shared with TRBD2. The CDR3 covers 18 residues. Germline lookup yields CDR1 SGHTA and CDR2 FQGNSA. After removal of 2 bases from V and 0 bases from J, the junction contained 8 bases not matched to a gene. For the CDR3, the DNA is TGTGCCAGCAGCTTAAGTCGTTTTAGCGGGGCGAACACCGGGGAGCTGTTTTTT. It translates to CASSLSRFSGANTGELFF.

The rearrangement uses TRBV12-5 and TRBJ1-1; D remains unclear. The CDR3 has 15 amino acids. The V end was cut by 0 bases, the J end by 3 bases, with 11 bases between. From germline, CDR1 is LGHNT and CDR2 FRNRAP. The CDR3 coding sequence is TGTGCTAGTGGTTTGGTACCCCCACGGGACACTGAAGCTTTCTTT. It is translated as CASGLVPPRDTEAFF. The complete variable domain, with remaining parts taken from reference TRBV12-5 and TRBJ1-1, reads DARVTQTPRHKVTEMGQEVTMRCQPILGHNTVFWYRQTMMQGLELLAYFRNRAPLDDSGMPKDRFSAEMPDATLATLKIQPSEPRDSAVYFCASGLVPPRDTEAFFGQGTRLTVV.

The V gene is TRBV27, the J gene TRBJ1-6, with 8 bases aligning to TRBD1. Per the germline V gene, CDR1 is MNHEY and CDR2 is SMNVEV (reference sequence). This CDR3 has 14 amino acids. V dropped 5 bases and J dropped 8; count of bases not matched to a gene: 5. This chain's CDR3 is CASSMTGVDSPLHF. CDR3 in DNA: TGTGCCAGCAGTATGACAGGGGTGGATTCACCCCTCCACTTT.

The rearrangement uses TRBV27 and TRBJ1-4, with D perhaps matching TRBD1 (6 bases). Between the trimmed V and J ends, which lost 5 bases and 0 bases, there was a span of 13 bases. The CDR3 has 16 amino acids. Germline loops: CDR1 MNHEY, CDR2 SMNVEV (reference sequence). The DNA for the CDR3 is TGTGCCAGCAGTCATGGGACAACGGCAACTAATGAAAAACTGTTTTTT. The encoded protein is CASSHGTTATNEKLFF.

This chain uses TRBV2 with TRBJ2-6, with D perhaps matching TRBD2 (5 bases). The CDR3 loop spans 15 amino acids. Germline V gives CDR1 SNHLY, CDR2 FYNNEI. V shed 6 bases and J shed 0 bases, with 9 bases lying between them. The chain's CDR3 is CASRELGSGANVLTF. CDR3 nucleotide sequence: TGTGCCAGCAGGGAACTAGGCTCTGGGGCCAACGTCCTGACTTTC.

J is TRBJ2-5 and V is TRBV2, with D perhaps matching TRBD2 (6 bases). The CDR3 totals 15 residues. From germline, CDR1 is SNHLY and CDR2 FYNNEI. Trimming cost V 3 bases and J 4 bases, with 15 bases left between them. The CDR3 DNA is TGTGCCAGCAGTGACCAGCGGGCGGTTGGAGAGACCCAGTACTTC. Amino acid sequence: CASSDQRAVGETQYF.

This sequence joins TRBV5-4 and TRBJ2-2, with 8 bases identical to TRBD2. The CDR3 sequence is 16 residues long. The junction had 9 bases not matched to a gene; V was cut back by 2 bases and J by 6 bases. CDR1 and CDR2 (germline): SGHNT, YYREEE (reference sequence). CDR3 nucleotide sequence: TGTGCCAGCAGCTTCGGACTAGCTTCGGGGTCCGGGGAGCTGTTTTTT. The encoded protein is CASSFGLASGSGELFF. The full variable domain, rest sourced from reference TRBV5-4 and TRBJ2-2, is ETGVTQSPTHLIKTRGQQVTLRCSSQSGHNTVSWYQQALGQGPQFIFQYYREEENGRGNFPPRFSGLQFPNYSSELNVNALELDDSALYLCASSFGLASGSGELFFGEGSRLTVL.

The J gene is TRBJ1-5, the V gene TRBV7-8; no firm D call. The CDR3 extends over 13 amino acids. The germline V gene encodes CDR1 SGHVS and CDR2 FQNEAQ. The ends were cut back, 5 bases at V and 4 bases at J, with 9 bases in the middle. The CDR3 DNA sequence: TGTGCCAGCAGCGTTACGGGGAATCAGCCCCAGCATTTT. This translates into CASSVTGNQPQHF.

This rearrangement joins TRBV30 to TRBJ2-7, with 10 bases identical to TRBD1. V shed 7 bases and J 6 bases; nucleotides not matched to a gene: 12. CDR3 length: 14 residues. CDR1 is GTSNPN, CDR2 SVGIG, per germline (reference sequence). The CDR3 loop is CASSSGQGEGEQYF. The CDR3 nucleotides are TGTGCCTCTTCGAGTGGACAGGGGGAGGGCGAGCAGTACTTC.